This T cell receptor beta chain was identified during a study of blood T cell repertoires in COVID-19. Sequencing was performed with immunoSEQ multiplex PCR; in TCRdb, only in-frame clones are kept and a portion is missing. The sample holds about 46,000 clones, 85% to 90% seen once. V gave up 0 bases and J gave up 3 bases; unmatched junction bases: 5. CDR3 length: 15 amino acids. Per the germline V gene, CDR1 is GTSNPN and CDR2 is SVGIG (reference sequence). This clone turned up a few times. The chain uses TRBV30 and TRBJ2-7; TRBD2 agrees at 10 bases. Sequences were obtained from peripheral blood. The source is a human donor in a cohort sampled during active COVID-19. CDR3 DNA: TGTGCCTGGAGTGTTATGCTAGCGGGAGTCTACGAGCAGTACTTC. Protein: CAWSVMLAGVYEQYF. Based on the CDR3 plus reference TRBV30 and TRBJ2-7, the full variable domain is SQTIHQWPATLVQPVGSPLSLECTVEGTSNPNLYWYRQAAGRGLQLLFYSVGIGQISSEVPQNLSASRPQDRQFILSSKKLLLSDSGFYLCAWSVMLAGVYEQYFGPGTRLTVT.